This TCR beta chain was retrieved from a study of blood T cell repertoires in COVID-19. Study information: T cells, B-cell-depleted T cells, or PBMCs supplied cDNA or gDNA.

This CDR3 spans 11 amino acids. Trimming took off 6 bases at V and 12 bases at J, with 12 bases between the two ends. CDR1 LNHDA and CDR2 SQIVND come from the germline V gene (reference sequence). Per the authors' pipeline: From reference gene primer amplification, estimates of nucleated cell counts were derived. Sequencing was performed with immunoSEQ multiplex PCR; in TCRdb, only in-frame clones are kept and a portion is missing. Clone size and the V and J calls come from that table; the DNA yielded D and trimming. This sample carries some 170,000 clones, approximately 88% of them seen once, and the ten largest clones take about a tenth.

This chain links TRBV19 with TRBJ2-1; D might be TRBD2 (6 bases). This clonotype originated in a woman aged 80 or over with active or convalescent COVID-19. Material: peripheral blood. CDR3 region: CASRASGAQFF. The CDR3 DNA is TGTGCCAGTAGAGCATCGGGAGCGCAGTTCTTC.